What follows are 17 T cell receptor beta chains derived from one specimen sequenced in a study of response to subunit inactivated influenza vaccine. Using its own MiXCR run on the RT-PCR reads, TCRdb lists one record per CDR3 protein. The table lists 490,000 or so distinct CDR3 sequences, around 8% of them singletons. Here the sequenced sample was PBMCs from blood, taken around 25 months after vaccination. These receptors originate from a man in his fifties or sixties who received an inactivated influenza vaccine.

This clonotype was counted between two and nine times. J is TRBJ2-1 and V is TRBV10-3, with 10 nucleotides matching TRBD1. The germline CDR1 and CDR2 sequences are ENHRY and SYGVKD. V shed 0 bases, J shed 2 bases, and the junction held 7 bases outside the gene matches. The CDR3 spans 18 residues. The CDR3 DNA reads TGTGCCATCAGTGAGTCGAAAAGGGACAGGGGAACCTACAATGAGCAGTTCTTC. It translates to CAISESKRDRGTYNEQFF.

CDR3 protein: CASSQGRSNYGYTF. CDR3 sequence (DNA): TGTGCCAGCTCACAAGGAAGGTCTAACTATGGCTACACCTTC. The chain has TRBV18 and TRBJ1-2; no definite D call. This CDR3 contains 14 residues. Germline V gives CDR1 KGHSH, CDR2 LQKENI. The germline V and J ends were trimmed by 4 bases and 0 bases, with 9 bases remaining between them.

The J gene is TRBJ2-2, the V gene TRBV7-2; possibly TRBD1 for D (6 bases). The CDR3 sequence is 15 residues long. V was trimmed by 6 bases and J by 5 bases, leaving 16 bases between them. Germline-derived CDR1 and CDR2 are SGHTA and FQGNSA. Here the CDR3 reads CASRGTGSGTGELFF. The CDR3 nucleotides are TGTGCCAGCAGGGGTACAGGGAGTGGGACCGGGGAGCTGTTTTTT.

The chain is built from TRBV4-1 and TRBJ2-5; D gene uncertain. The CDR3 is made up of 13 amino acids. Per the germline V gene, CDR1 is MGHRA and CDR2 is YSYEKL. With 1 base removed from V and 9 bases from J, the gap between germline ends came to 12 bases. CDR3 sequence (DNA): TGCGCCAGCAGCCAAGCCCCGGTGGAAGCCCAGTACTTC. Residues: CASSQAPVEAQYF.

This clonotype turned up a few times. The chain has TRBV5-1 and TRBJ1-1; D remains ambiguous. From germline, CDR1 is SGHRS and CDR2 YFSETQ. The V gene lost 2 bases and the J gene lost 4 bases, with 9 bases spanning the gap. This CDR3 comprises 13 residues. CDR3 loop: CASSFEGSTEAFF. CDR3 coding DNA: TGCGCCAGCAGCTTTGAGGGAAGCACTGAAGCTTTCTTT.

This clonotype was counted ten times or more. This sequence joins TRBV12-3 or TRBV12-4 and TRBJ2-3; D remains unclear. CDR3 size: 13 residues. V dropped 5 bases and J dropped 2 bases, with 8 bases sitting between them. The CDR3 loop is CASSPGPTDTQYF. In DNA form, the CDR3 reads TGTGCCAGCAGTCCCGGGCCCACAGATACGCAGTATTTT.

This clonotype was seen many times. The rearrangement uses TRBV12-3 or TRBV12-4 and TRBJ2-1; a possible D gene is TRBD1 (6 bases). The V and J ends lost 6 bases and 2 bases respectively, with 8 bases between them. This CDR3 is 13 amino acids long. CDR3 amino acids: CASSKGAYNEQFF. CDR3 in DNA: TGTGCCAGCAGCAAGGGGGCCTACAATGAGCAGTTCTTC.

This clonotype was found a few times. The chain combines TRBV28 with TRBJ2-7; D may correspond to TRBD1 or TRBD2 (5 bases each). Germline V gene sequence: CDR1 MDHEN, CDR2 SYDVKM. The CDR3 runs to 13 residues. The germline V and J ends were trimmed by 8 bases and 3 bases, with 14 bases remaining between them. CDR3 region: CASGGLSHYEQYF. The DNA for the CDR3 is TGTGCCAGCGGGGGATTGTCGCACTACGAGCAGTACTTC.

In its sample, this clonotype was seen many times. The V call is TRBV20-1, the J call TRBJ2-5, with TRBD2 identical over 11 bases. The J segment lost 5 bases and the V segment lost 7 bases, leaving 3 bases of the junction unmatched. The CDR3 runs 12 residues. From germline, CDR1 is DFQATT and CDR2 SNEGSKA (reference sequence). The CDR3 sequence: CSGTSGRETQYF. Written as DNA, the CDR3 is TGCAGTGGGACTAGCGGGCGGGAGACCCAGTACTTC.

This clonotype was observed at least ten times. The V gene is TRBV6-2 or TRBV6-3, the J gene TRBJ2-7; D call uncertain. The V and J ends lost 6 bases and 6 bases respectively, with 15 bases between them. CDR3 length equals 13 residues. In germline, CDR1 is MNHEY, CDR2 SVGEGT. CDR3 loop: CASSPRVVGEQYF. The CDR3, as DNA: TGTGCCAGCAGCCCCCGAGTGGTCGGCGAGCAGTACTTC.

The chain uses TRBV5-6 and TRBJ2-1; the D gene is possibly TRBD1 (5 bases). V was cut by 0 bases and J by 8 bases, with 12 bases left in between. Germline CDR1 and CDR2: SGHDT and YYEEEE. The CDR3 contains 14 residues. CDR3 coding DNA: TGTGCCAGCAGCTTGGTCCAGGGTCGGGATGAGCAGTTCTTC. As protein: CASSLVQGRDEQFF.

This rearrangement joins TRBV5-8 to TRBJ1-3; no clear D. Germline V gene lookup returns CDR1 SGHTS and CDR2 YDEGEE. The CDR3 totals 14 residues. Trimming stripped 4 bases from V and 7 bases from J, with 15 bases between. The CDR3 here is CASSPRPTRNTIYF. The CDR3, as DNA: TGTGCCAGCAGCCCCCGGCCCACTCGGAACACCATATATTTT.

This chain joins TRBV4-2 and TRBJ2-5, with 9 bases lining up with TRBD1. This CDR3 has 16 residues. V dropped 2 bases and J dropped 4; count of bases not matched to a gene: 8. Germline assignment: CDR1 LGHNA and CDR2 YNFKEQ. In nucleotides, the CDR3 is TGTGCCAGCAGCCAACCCGGACAGGGGCCGGGAGAGACCCAGTACTTC. It encodes CASSQPGQGPGETQYF.

There are many counts of this clonotype. The chain uses TRBV12-3 or TRBV12-4 and TRBJ2-5; 7 nucleotides agree with TRBD2. The CDR3 spans 11 residues. V shed 5 bases and J 7 bases; nucleotides not matched to a gene: 1. As DNA, the CDR3 is TGTGCCAGCAGTCCGGGGGGGACCCAGTACTTC. It yields the protein CASSPGGTQYF.

This chain links TRBV5-1 with TRBJ2-2, with TRBD2 matching over 11 bases. Germline values: CDR1 SGHRS, CDR2 YFSETQ. The trim removed 4 bases at V and 6 bases at J, leaving 5 bases unmatched. This CDR3 has 15 residues. The CDR3: CASSQLAGESGELFF. Written as DNA, the CDR3 is TGCGCCAGCAGCCAACTAGCGGGAGAGTCCGGGGAGCTGTTTTTT.

This chain joins TRBV20-1 and TRBJ2-7, with D uncertain. The CDR3 consists of 13 residues. The V and J ends lost 1 base and 4 bases respectively, with 11 bases between them. Germline-derived CDR1 and CDR2 are DFQATT and SNEGSKA (reference sequence). The CDR3 region has the DNA TGCAGTGCTAGAGTCCCACAGAAGTACGAGCAGTACTTC. Amino acids: CSARVPQKYEQYF.

This clonotype came up a few times. V usage is TRBV24-1 and J usage is TRBJ1-1; D might be TRBD1 (5 bases). The V end lost 7 bases, the J end lost 1 base, and 15 bases lay between the germline ends. The germline V gene encodes CDR1 KGHDR and CDR2 SFDVKD. The CDR3 is 15 amino acids. CDR3 nucleotides: TGTGCCACCAGACCCCGGGGGGGAACGAACACTGAAGCTTTCTTT. Its translation is CATRPRGGTNTEAFF.